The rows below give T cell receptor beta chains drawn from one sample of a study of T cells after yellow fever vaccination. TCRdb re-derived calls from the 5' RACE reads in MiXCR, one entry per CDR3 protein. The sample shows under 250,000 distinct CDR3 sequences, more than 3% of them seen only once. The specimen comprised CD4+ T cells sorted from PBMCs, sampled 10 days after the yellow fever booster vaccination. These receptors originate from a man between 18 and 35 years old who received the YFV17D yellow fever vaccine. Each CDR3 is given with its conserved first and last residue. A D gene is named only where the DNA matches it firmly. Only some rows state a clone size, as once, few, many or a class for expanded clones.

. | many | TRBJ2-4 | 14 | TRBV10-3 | CATVNRDGENIQYF | TGTGCCACCGTAAATCGAGACGGGGAAAACATTCAGTACTTC
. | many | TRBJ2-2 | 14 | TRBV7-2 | CASSFGGETGELFF | TGTGCCAGCAGCTTCGGGGGCGAGACCGGGGAGCTGTTTTTT
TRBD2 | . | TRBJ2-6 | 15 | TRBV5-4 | CASSPGGRGANVLTF | TGTGCCAGCAGCCCGGGGGGGAGGGGGGCCAACGTCCTGACTTTC
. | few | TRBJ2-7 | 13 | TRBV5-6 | CASSPAGVYEQYF | TGTGCCAGCAGCCCGGCAGGGGTCTACGAGCAGTACTTC
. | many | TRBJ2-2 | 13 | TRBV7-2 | CASSSLRTGELFF | TGTGCCAGCAGCTCCCTCAGGACCGGGGAGCTGTTTTTT
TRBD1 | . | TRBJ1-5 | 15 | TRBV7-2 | CASSGQGTSNQPQHF | TGTGCCAGCAGCGGACAGGGCACGAGCAATCAGCCCCAGCATTTT
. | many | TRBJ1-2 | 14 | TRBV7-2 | CASSLNTGAYGYTF | TGTGCCAGCAGCTTAAATACGGGGGCGTATGGCTACACCTTC
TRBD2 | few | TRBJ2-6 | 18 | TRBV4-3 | CASSQVGGGISGANVLTF | TGCGCCAGCAGCCAAGTAGGCGGGGGGATTTCTGGGGCCAACGTCCTGACTTTC
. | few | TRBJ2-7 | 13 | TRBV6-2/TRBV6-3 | CASSRGNLYEQYF | TGTGCCAGCAGTAGGGGAAATCTCTACGAGCAGTACTTC
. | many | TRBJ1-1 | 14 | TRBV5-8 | CASSFGQGRTEAFF | TGTGCCAGCAGCTTCGGGCAGGGGAGGACTGAAGCTTTCTTT
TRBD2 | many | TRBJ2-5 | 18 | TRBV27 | CASSGRGLAVFDKETQYF | TGTGCCAGCAGTGGTCGAGGACTAGCGGTTTTTGATAAAGAGACCCAGTACTTC
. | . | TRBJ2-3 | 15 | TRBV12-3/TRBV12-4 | CASSPRREGTDTQYF | TGTGCCAGCAGCCCCCGAAGGGAGGGCACAGATACGCAGTATTTT
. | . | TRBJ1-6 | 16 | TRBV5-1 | CASSLEGSSYNSPLHF | TGCGCCAGCAGCTTGGAGGGCAGCTCCTATAATTCACCCCTCCACTTT
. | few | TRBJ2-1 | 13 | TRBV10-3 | CAIHGSSYNEQFF | TGTGCCATCCACGGTAGCTCCTACAATGAGCAGTTCTTC
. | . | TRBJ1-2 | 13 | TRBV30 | CAWNGGLGYGYTF | TGTGCCTGGAACGGGGGGCTAGGCTATGGCTACACCTTC
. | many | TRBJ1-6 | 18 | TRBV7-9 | CASSLGTGGGQSNSPLHF | TGTGCCAGCAGCTTAGGTACCGGCGGGGGCCAGTCAAATTCACCCCTCCACTTT
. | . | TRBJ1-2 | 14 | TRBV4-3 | CASSQELGTYGYTF | TGCGCCAGCAGCCAAGAGTTGGGGACCTATGGCTACACCTTC
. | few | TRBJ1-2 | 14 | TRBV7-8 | CASSLAGAGYGYTF | TGTGCCAGCAGCCTCGCGGGGGCGGGCTATGGCTACACCTTC
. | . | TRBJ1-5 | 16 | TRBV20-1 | CSARGGSGGSNQPQHF | TGCAGTGCTAGAGGGGGGTCAGGAGGGAGCAATCAGCCCCAGCATTTT
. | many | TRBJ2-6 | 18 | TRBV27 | CASSSTRQGSSGANVLTF | TGTGCCAGCAGTTCCACACGTCAGGGGTCCTCTGGGGCCAACGTCCTGACTTTC
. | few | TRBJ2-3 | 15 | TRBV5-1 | CASSLPQGTTDTQYF | TGCGCCAGCAGCCTCCCACAGGGTACAACAGATACGCAGTATTTT
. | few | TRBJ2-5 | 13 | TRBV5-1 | CASSLGHEETQYF | TGCGCCAGCAGCTTGGGGCACGAAGAGACCCAGTACTTC
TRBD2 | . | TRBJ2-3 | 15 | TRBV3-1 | CASSPGTSGVDTQYF | TGTGCCAGCAGCCCGGGGACTAGCGGGGTAGATACGCAGTATTTT
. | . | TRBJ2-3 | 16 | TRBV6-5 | CASSYSDSPPTDTQYF | TGTGCCAGCAGTTACTCGGACAGCCCCCCCACAGATACGCAGTATTTT
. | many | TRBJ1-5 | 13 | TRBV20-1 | CSAMVGVGQPQHF | TGCAGTGCCATGGTGGGGGTCGGTCAGCCCCAGCATTTT
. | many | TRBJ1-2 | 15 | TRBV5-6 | CASSLLGGMGFGYTF | TGTGCCAGCAGCTTGTTGGGCGGAATGGGTTTTGGCTACACCTTC
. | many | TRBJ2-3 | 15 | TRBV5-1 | CASSFAGAVTDTQYF | TGCGCCAGCAGCTTCGCGGGGGCCGTCACAGATACGCAGTATTTT
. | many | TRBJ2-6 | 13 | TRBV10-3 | CATQASGANVLTF | TGTGCCACCCAGGCCTCTGGGGCCAACGTCCTGACTTTC